This is a list of T cell receptor beta chains from one sample in a study of cytomegalovirus exposure and HLA in healthy donors. The table came from immunoSEQ multiplex PCR; TCRdb's copy has only in-frame clones and leaves some out. The profile shows 150,000 to 200,000 clones, roughly 79% of them singletons. Sequenced input: PBMCs. These receptors were collected from a man aged 25-45 years in good health and CMV-seronegative. The CDR3 runs from the conserved cysteine through the conserved F or W. The order of the fields is V gene, J gene, clone size, CDR3 protein. Clone size is not always given. Where it is, it says once, few, many or a class for expanded clones.

TRBV6-1	TRBJ2-7	NA	CASSDGQGADEQYF
TRBV5-1	TRBJ1-5	NA	CASSLDRAGNQPQHF
TRBV6-5	TRBJ1-1	NA	CASSYGQSHTEAFF
TRBV27	TRBJ2-1	NA	CASSLQGRYNEQFF
TRBV11-3	TRBJ2-3	NA	CASGGLLSTDTQYF
TRBV5-5	TRBJ2-2	NA	CASSRRGLNTGELFF
TRBV9	TRBJ2-3	NA	CASSASGRAADTQYF
TRBV5-4	TRBJ2-5	NA	CASSARTSGRGETQYF
TRBV5-1	TRBJ2-1	few	CASSWTSGHNEQFF
TRBV9	TRBJ1-5	few	CASSVTGDRRQPQHF
TRBV30	TRBJ2-3	NA	CAWSGGADTQYF
TRBV5-4	TRBJ2-5	NA	CASLSLGSEETQYF
TRBV5-4	TRBJ2-1	few	CASRAILDSYNEQFF
TRBV20-1	TRBJ2-3	NA	CSATSTDTQYF
TRBV6-1	TRBJ2-7	NA	CASRGTSGNSYEQYF
TRBV28	TRBJ1-1	NA	CASNLLTGGTEAFF
TRBV19	TRBJ2-3	NA	CASSTRRGTDTQYF
TRBV6-5	TRBJ1-2	NA	CASSQQGGYTF
TRBV7-9	TRBJ1-5	NA	CASSHGQGYQPQHF
TRBV5-1	TRBJ2-1	NA	CASGQGFNEQFF
TRBV4-1	TRBJ1-5	few	CASSQDQGSNQPQHF
TRBV10-3	TRBJ2-2	NA	CAIGDSTYTGELFF
TRBV6-5	TRBJ2-7	once	CASSYFGSPYEQYF
TRBV4-1	TRBJ1-1	NA	CASSHTGPTGSEAFF
TRBV7-9	TRBJ2-1	NA	CASSLSTREDEQFF
TRBV5-6	TRBJ2-3	NA	CASSLSGTSGITDTQYF
TRBV27	TRBJ1-5	NA	CASGTGVGNQPQHF
TRBV4-1	TRBJ2-7	NA	CASSQANRDLRYEGQYF
TRBV6-5	TRBJ2-1	NA	CASSLWGGDNEQFF
TRBV19	TRBJ1-2	NA	CASSQDRHRGYTF
TRBV10-3	TRBJ2-3	NA	CAIRVAGVPDTQYF
TRBV27	TRBJ1-1	few	CATLSLNTEAFF
TRBV6-5	TRBJ2-1	NA	CASSYSTSGTGQQFF
TRBV6-1	TRBJ2-1	NA	CASSEAEQGYNEQFF
TRBV11-2	TRBJ2-7	NA	CASSLTGTGAYEQYF
TRBV2	TRBJ2-2	NA	CASRLATGTGELFF
TRBV7-3	TRBJ2-4	once	CASSSGGSGKNIQYF
TRBV5-1	TRBJ2-7	NA	CASSLWSGFYEQYF
TRBV19	TRBJ2-1	NA	CASSMGAGGSYNEQFF
TRBV6-8	TRBJ2-3	NA	CASIRLAGVSQYF
TRBV2	TRBJ1-3	once	CASSGDSISGNTIYF
TRBV6-4	TRBJ2-7	NA	CASSPLPFSGIDEQYF
TRBV27	TRBJ2-7	NA	CASRPGQGFNEQYF
TRBV16	TRBJ1-2	NA	CASSLDSFYGYTF
TRBV7-2	TRBJ1-2	NA	CASSLHGFAHGYTF
TRBV14	TRBJ2-1	NA	CASSQDWWRSSGADEQFF
TRBV5-1	TRBJ2-7	NA	CASSSGQGNYEQYF
TRBV29-1	TRBJ1-2	NA	CSGGREDYGYTF
TRBV6-1	TRBJ2-3	once	CASSWDSNTDTQYF
TRBV5-1	TRBJ2-5	NA	CASSLGLAGGETQYF
TRBV5-1	TRBJ2-7	few	CASSASGSSYEQYF
TRBV25-1	TRBJ2-7	NA	CATIKGTAVNEQYF
TRBV2	TRBJ2-5	few	CASRSINQETQYF